The 23 T cell receptor beta chains below come from one sample, sequenced in a study of tumor and adjacent non-tumor tissue in lung cancer. This sample's RNA came from whole unsorted tissue. TCRbeta libraries were built with three rounds of nested PCR, modified from ARM-PCR. TCRdb called the multiplex PCR reads again in MiXCR, with one record for every CDR3 protein. The sample shows about 80,000 distinct CDR3 sequences, around 85% of them seen only once. The source material was lung tumor tissue. The source of these receptors is a woman in her forties or fifties with non-small cell lung cancer.

Worth noting for this clonotype: Sequence at one end of the junction differs from germline and may be a read error. This rearrangement joins TRBV4-2 to TRBJ2-5, with a weak D call TRBD1 (5 bases). CDR1 and CDR2 from the germline V gene are LGHNA and YNFKEQ. The CDR3 sequence is 15 residues long. The CDR3 bases are TGTACCAGTATCCAAGTCTTAGGCAGGGAAGAGACCCAGTACTTC. It is translated as CTSIQVLGREETQYF.

The CDR3 DNA is TGCAGTGCTTCCGGGACTAGCGGGAGCGCAGATACACATTATTTT. Translation: CSASGTSGSADTHYF. V usage is TRBV20-1 and J usage is TRBJ2-3; TRBD2 matches 14 bases. The CDR3 covers 15 residues. The V segment lost 5 bases and the J segment 15 bases; nucleotides outside the gene matches: 16. CDR1 DFQATT and CDR2 SNEGSKA come from the germline V gene (reference sequence).

Comments on this clonotype: One junction end does not reproduce the germline sequence, and a read error may be involved. This chain's CDR3 is CAISGAVETQYF. CDR3 DNA sequence: TGTGCCATCAGTGGGGCTGTAGAGACCCAATACTTC. The chain uses TRBV10-3 and TRBJ2-5, with unresolved D. The CDR3 extends over 12 amino acids. The V gene's germline CDR1 is ENHRY and CDR2 SYGVKD.

In the case of this clonotype: A much larger clone lies one base from this, so it may be a read error. The rearrangement links TRBV24-1 to TRBJ1-1, with D perhaps TRBD1 (6 bases). This CDR3 spans 13 amino acids. V lost 11 bases, J lost 2 bases, and 14 bases lay in between. From germline, CDR1 is KGHDR and CDR2 SFDVKD. CDR3 DNA sequence: TGTGCCATCCGGGGGACACGAAACACTGAAGCTTTCTTT. This gives the protein CAIRGTRNTEAFF.

A word on this clonotype: The final CDR3 position lacks the conserved phenylalanine or tryptophan, pointing to a likely read error. The V gene is TRBV20-1, the J gene TRBJ2-1; 11 bases are a match to TRBD2. There are 15 residues in the CDR3. Germline V gene data show CDR1 as DFQATT and CDR2 as SNEGSKA (reference sequence). The CDR3 DNA follows: TGCAATGATAGAGCCACTAGCGGGAGATGGGGTGAGCAGTTCTGC. It yields the protein CNDRATSGRWGEQFC.

This clonotype was recorded once. The chain recombines TRBV6-2 or TRBV6-3 with TRBJ2-3; possibly TRBD2 for D (5 bases). Trimming left V 9 bases short and J 5 bases short, with 9 bases between. The CDR3 is 11 amino acids. Germline CDR1 is MNHEY and CDR2 is SVGEGT. The CDR3 sequence is CAREGRDTQYF. The CDR3 nucleotides read TGTGCCAGAGAGGGTAGAGATACGCAGTATTTT.

The chain has TRBV6-2 or TRBV6-3 and TRBJ2-7, with 8 bases lining up with TRBD2. There are 14 residues in the CDR3. From germline, CDR1 is MNHEY and CDR2 SVGEGT. V lost 0 bases to trimming and J lost 13 bases; unmatched junction nucleotides: 11. The CDR3 here is CASSYSGGGHDHYF. The DNA of the CDR3 is TGTGCCAGCAGTTACTCGGGCGGGGGGCACGACCACTACTTC.

Comment on this clonotype: This is likely a read error, given that the CDR3 carries no conserved phenylalanine or tryptophan at its end. The chain has TRBV6-1 and TRBJ2-7, with D uncertain. Germline CDR1 MNHNS, CDR2 SASEGT. CDR3 size: 12 residues. Between the trimmed V and J ends, which lost 5 bases and 3 bases, there was a span of 8 bases. The DNA for the CDR3 is TGTGCCAGCAGTTACATTGTCTACGAGCAGTACCTC. It specifies CASSYIVYEQYL.

As to this clonotype: Relative to the germline gene, one junction end is altered; a read error may explain this. The chain is built from TRBV20-1 and TRBJ2-5; 7 nucleotides agree with TRBD1. CDR1 DFQATT and CDR2 SNEGSKA come from the germline V gene (reference sequence). This CDR3 region has 14 residues. CDR3 region: CIARTVTGYETQYF. The CDR3 coding sequence is TGCATTGCTAGAACCGTGACAGGGTACGAGACGCAGTACTTC.

This clonotype has a count of ten or more. This chain connects TRBV5-6 to TRBJ1-1; weak D call: TRBD1 (5 bases). Deletions cut 0 bases from V and 5 bases from J, with 11 bases between. Germline CDR1 is SGHDT and CDR2 is YYEEEE. The CDR3 length is 14 residues. The CDR3 loop is CASSLGQRGTEAFF. The CDR3 DNA reads TGTGCCAGCAGCTTGGGACAACGGGGGACTGAAGCTTTCTTT.

Comments on this clonotype: One end of the junction is discordant with germline, which a read error may explain. The chain links TRBV6-5 to TRBJ2-3; either TRBD1 or TRBD2 may supply D (5 bases each). The CDR3 runs 15 residues. Germline CDR1 reads MNHEY; CDR2 reads SVGAGI. The CDR3 DNA is TGTGCCAGCAGTTACTCGTGGGGGAGCACAGATAGGCAGTATTTT. Translation: CASSYSWGSTDRQYF.

With regard to this clonotype: A read error may produce the germline difference seen at one junction end. This CDR3 reads CASSLWMGPYNEQFF. CDR3 nucleotide sequence: TGTGCCAGCAGTCTATGGATGGGGCCCTACAATGAGCAGTTCTTC. V usage is TRBV28 and J usage is TRBJ2-1; tentatively, D is TRBD1 (5 bases). The CDR3 runs to 15 residues. Germline values: CDR1 MDHEN, CDR2 SYDVKM.

Note on this clonotype: With a much larger clone just one base away, this may be a read error. The chain recombines TRBV5-1 with TRBJ2-1; D gene uncertain. This CDR3 has 14 residues. CDR1 is SGHRS, CDR2 YFSETQ, per germline. The CDR3 DNA follows: TGCGCCAACAGCTTGTTAGTCGGATACAATGAGCAGTTCTTC. Protein: CANSLLVGYNEQFF.

Points on this clonotype: Germline and junction disagree at one end, which may indicate a read error. The chain uses TRBV4-1 and TRBJ1-4; 7 nucleotides match TRBD1. CDR1 is MGHRA and CDR2 is YSYEKL in the germline V gene. This CDR3 is 15 amino acids long. The chain's CDR3 is CARSLSGTVAEKLLF. The CDR3 bases are TGCGCCAGGAGCCTCTCCGGGACAGTGGCTGAAAAACTGTTATTT.

In its sample, this clonotype is medium-sized. V and J are TRBV30 and TRBJ1-2; no reliable D call. Germline CDR1 reads GTSNPN; CDR2 reads SVGIG (reference sequence). V lost 3 bases to trimming and J lost 1 base, with 6 bases between them. This CDR3 has 12 residues. The DNA for the CDR3 is TGTGCCTGGAGCCACGGTAACTATGGCTACACCTTC. Its protein product is CAWSHGNYGYTF.

The chain is built from TRBV11-2 and TRBJ2-7; possibly TRBD1 for D (6 bases). Germline CDR1 is SGHAT and CDR2 is FQNNGV. This CDR3 region has 15 residues. Trimming cost V 5 bases and J 5 bases, with 19 bases left between them. CDR3: CASSIPGHSYNEQYF. The CDR3 coding sequence is TGTGCCAGCAGCATCCCGGGACACTCATACAACGAGCAGTACTTC.

To note about this clonotype: One end of the junction is discordant with germline, which a read error may explain. V usage is TRBV25-1 and J usage is TRBJ1-6; no definite D call. The CDR3 is 14 residues long. Germline lookup yields CDR1 MGHDK and CDR2 SYGVNS. The CDR3 reads CASSPAGDNLPLHF. The CDR3, as DNA: TGTGCCAGCAGTCCGGCGGGTGATAATTTACCCCTCCACTTT.

By its share, this clonotype is medium-sized (0.01 to 0.1%). The J gene is TRBJ2-1, the V gene TRBV12-3 or TRBV12-4; D tentatively reads TRBD1 or TRBD2 (5 bases each). V was shortened by 4 bases and J by 6 bases, with 13 bases between the two germline ends. The CDR3 consists of 14 residues. In DNA, the CDR3 is TGTGCCAGCAGTTCCCCTGGGACGGCCAATGAGCAGTTCTTC. The encoded protein is CASSSPGTANEQFF.

This clonotype was recorded only once. It may be a read error: a sequence one base away is much more abundant. The rearrangement links TRBV20-1 to TRBJ2-1, with D possibly matching TRBD2 (6 bases). Germline V lookup: CDR1 DFQATT, CDR2 SNEGSKA (reference sequence). The CDR3 contains 11 residues. In DNA form, the CDR3 reads TGCAGTGTTTTAAGCACCGGGACTCCTAACTTC. This codes for CSVLSTGTPNF.

A word on this clonotype: One end of the junction does not line up with germline, which may come from a read error. The V gene is TRBV4-3, the J gene TRBJ1-2, with TRBD1 identical over 7 bases. There are 17 residues in the CDR3. The germline V gene has CDR1 LGHNA and CDR2 YSLEER. CDR3 sequence: CASIQEAGTAANYGYTF. The CDR3 DNA reads as TGCGCCAGCATCCAAGAGGCCGGGACAGCGGCTAACTATGGCTATACCTTC.

Points on this clonotype: Lacking the conserved final phenylalanine or tryptophan, this CDR3 likely reflects a read error. The J gene is TRBJ2-2, the V gene TRBV5-6; D may correspond to TRBD1 or TRBD2 (5 bases each). Trimming took 4 bases from V and 6 from J, leaving 19 bases between them. Germline V gene sequence: CDR1 SGHDT, CDR2 YYEEEE. CDR3 size: 16 residues. This CDR3 is CASSVKGRVFAGELFL. For the CDR3, the DNA is TGTGCCAGCAGCGTGAAGGGGCGGGTTTTCGCCGGGGAGCTGTTTTTA.

Regarding this clonotype: A much larger clone is a single base away; this may be a read error. This rearrangement joins TRBV5-4 to TRBJ2-5; 8 bases match TRBD1. The CDR3 is made up of 15 amino acids. Germline assignment: CDR1 SGHNT and CDR2 YYREEE (reference sequence). The ends lost 7 bases at V and 5 bases at J; junction bases unmatched: 13. The CDR3 sequence: CASGDGTGPDETQYF. CDR3 coding DNA: TGTGCCAGCGGCGACGGGACAGGACCAGACGAGACCCAGTACTTC.

In the case of this clonotype: One end of the junction is discordant with germline, which a read error may explain. V gene TRBV6-5 combines with J gene TRBJ2-1, with D uncertain. Per the germline V gene, CDR1 is MNHEY and CDR2 is SVGAGI. CDR3 length equals 13 residues. CDR3 in amino acids: CASIQFSRSEQFF. DNA of the CDR3: TGTGCCAGCATTCAATTCTCACGCAGTGAGCAGTTCTTT.